Given below is one T cell receptor (beta chain) in context. The authors made TCR beta libraries using UMI-labeled 5' RACE. Authors' data handling: Functional CDR3 beta clonotypes, numbering between roughly 2,800 and 20,000, were present in each TCR beta library. TCRdb re-called the 5' RACE reads, yielding one record per CDR3 amino acid sequence without DNA. Here the V and J calls rest on TCRdb's processing, not on the authors' analysis. Its listing shows around 10,000 distinct CDR3 sequences. The data originate from a study of human CD8 memory T cell subsets. Germline assignment: CDR1 MNHEY and CDR2 SVGAGI. CDR3 length: 16 amino acids. The phenotype assigned to stem-like memory CD8+ T cells (TSTEM) was CCR7+ PD-1- TIGIT-. Buffy coats of healthy donors supplied the PBMC. The authors drew RNA from duplicate vials of approximately 150,000 sorted CD8+ T cells per subset.

V gene TRBV6-5 combines with J gene TRBJ2-1; TCRdb outputs TRBD1, but without DNA this stays unchecked. The specimen was CD8+ stem-like memory T cells (TSCM and TCM) sorted from PBMCs. Indicated subset: stem-like memory CD8 T cells (TSTEM), CCR7+ PD-1- TIGIT-. The TCR originated in a human donor in good health. The CDR3 here is CASSYAPGQGMDEQFF.